The sequence of this T cell receptor beta chain was determined in a study of T-cell memory formation after mild COVID-19. Study as a whole: Clusters were largely donor specific. Study-wide points: Researchers could not confirm that second-wave clones peaking on day 37 targeted SARS-CoV-2.

TCRdb reprocessed the 5' RACE reads via MiXCR and lists one record per CDR3 protein. The data contain about 140,000 distinct CDR3 sequences, 6% of them singletons. Trimming cost V 5 bases and J 0 bases; bases outside gene matches: 7. CDR3 length equals 17 residues. Germline CDR1 is GTSNPN and CDR2 is SVGIG (reference sequence). This clonotype was counted only a few times. Its antigen is not known. The sequence was obtained from an adult woman who had mild COVID-19 (a few samples of this study predate the infection). Cell type and time point are not known. The chain uses TRBV30 and TRBJ2-1; 13 bases align to TRBD2. Material: PBMCs or a T cell subset sorted from them (not recorded which). CDR3 sequence: CAWGGLAGSSSYNEQFF. The DNA of the CDR3 is TGTGCCTGGGGGGGACTAGCGGGGTCTAGCTCCTACAATGAGCAGTTCTTC.